These 8 T cell receptor beta chains share one sample of origin, sequenced in a study of blood T cell repertoires in COVID-19. Assay: immunoSEQ multiplex PCR; the TCRdb copy retains only in-frame clones and omits some. The top ten hold approximately 7.2% of the sample, which has around 60,000 clones, 80% seen once. Sequencing input: peripheral blood. The receptors stem from a man aged 60 to 75 with acute or convalescent COVID-19.

The CDR3 DNA reads as TGCAGTGCTGGAAGCGATCAGCCCCAGCATTTT. This gives the protein CSAGSDQPQHF. The V gene is TRBV20-1, the J gene TRBJ1-5; D not resolved. Germline V CDR1 and CDR2: DFQATT, SNEGSKA (reference sequence). The CDR3 has 11 amino acids. The ends were cut back, 5 bases at V and 5 bases at J, with 7 bases in the middle.

This chain connects TRBV5-1 to TRBJ1-2; 7 bases align to TRBD1. Germline V CDR1 and CDR2: SGHRS, YFSETQ. J lost 8 bases, V lost 4 bases, and 14 bases had no gene match. The CDR3 sequence is 15 residues long. CDR3: CASSRESTGAGGYTF. The CDR3 DNA follows: TGCGCCAGCAGCCGGGAGAGCACAGGGGCGGGGGGCTACACCTTC.

This clone has only one observation. CDR3 in amino acids: CAWRASGSPDTQYF. The CDR3, as DNA: TGTGCCTGGCGGGCTAGCGGGTCCCCGGATACGCAGTATTTT. V and J are TRBV30 and TRBJ2-3; 8 bases agree with TRBD2. Trimming removed 5 bases from V and 6 bases from J; junction bases left unmatched: 10. CDR1 GTSNPN and CDR2 SVGIG come from the germline V gene (reference sequence). The CDR3 is made up of 14 amino acids.

The J gene is TRBJ1-2, the V gene TRBV6-1; D gene unclear. The CDR3 runs 14 residues. Germline values: CDR1 MNHNS, CDR2 SASEGT. Trimming shortened V by 1 base and J by 2 bases, and 8 bases separated the two germline ends. The CDR3 DNA follows: TGTGCCAGCAGTGAAGGACAATGGAACTATGGCTACACCTTC. Encoded protein: CASSEGQWNYGYTF.

The chain is built from TRBV25-1 and TRBJ1-6; D perhaps matches TRBD1 (5 bases). This CDR3 region has 14 residues. Trimming cost V 6 bases and J 9 bases, with 15 bases left between them. In germline, CDR1 is MGHDK, CDR2 SYGVNS. The CDR3 loop reads CASRGGGSGSPLHF. For the CDR3, the DNA is TGTGCCAGCAGAGGTGGGGGGAGTGGTTCACCCCTCCACTTT.

V and J are TRBV14 and TRBJ1-4; the D is unclear. The germline V and J ends were trimmed by 5 bases and 7 bases, with 11 bases remaining between them. Germline values: CDR1 SGHDN, CDR2 FVKESK. The CDR3 sequence is 13 residues long. The CDR3 region is CASSSRGAEKLFF. The CDR3 DNA follows: TGTGCCAGCAGCTCCCGAGGAGCTGAAAAACTGTTTTTT.

The V call is TRBV19, the J call TRBJ1-2; 10 bases fit TRBD1. J gave up 6 bases and V 4 bases, and 5 bases lay outside the gene matches. The germline CDR1 and CDR2 sequences are LNHDA and SQIVND (reference sequence). CDR3 length: 14 amino acids. CDR3 sequence: CASSSDRGQNGYTF. DNA for the CDR3: TGTGCCAGTAGTAGCGACAGGGGGCAAAATGGCTACACCTTC.

The J gene is TRBJ2-5, the V gene TRBV7-3; D ambiguous. In germline, CDR1 is SGHTA, CDR2 FQGTGA. V was pared by 5 bases and J by 4 bases, with 11 bases between. CDR3 size: 13 residues. This chain's CDR3 is CASSRAPLETQYF. The CDR3 DNA is TGTGCCAGCAGCCGCGCCCCTTTAGAGACCCAGTACTTC. The variable domain in full, completed from reference TRBV7-3 and TRBJ2-5, reads GAGVSQTPSNKVTEKGKYVELRCDPISGHTALYWYRQSLGQGPEFLIYFQGTGAADDSGLPNDRFFAVRPEGSVSTLKIQRTERGDSAVYLCASSRAPLETQYFGPGTRLLVL.